These 25 T cell receptor beta chains were sequenced from one sample in a study of beta chain features in type 1 diabetes. The entirety of the isolated RNA underwent reverse transcription, so expressed TCRB transcripts were sequenced. Some clones are missing from TCRdb's copy, which holds only in-frame ones; the method was immunoSEQ multiplex PCR. Of about half a million clones in the sample, about an eighth are singletons; the top ten hold around 0.05%. The sequencing input was naive CD4+ T cells from blood. These TCRs come from a woman younger than 30 in good health.

The chain has TRBV6-5 and TRBJ2-1; D is undetermined. Trimming took 2 bases from V and 6 from J, leaving 14 bases between them. Germline V gene sequence: CDR1 MNHEY, CDR2 SVGAGI. The CDR3 covers 15 residues. The CDR3 protein is CASSYGHARINEQFF. Written as DNA, the CDR3 is TGTGCCAGCAGTTACGGCCATGCCAGAATCAATGAGCAGTTCTTC.

The gene calls are TRBV19 and TRBJ2-7; the D is unclear. The ends were cut back, 4 bases at V and 7 bases at J, with 8 bases in the middle. Germline V gene lookup returns CDR1 LNHDA and CDR2 SQIVND (reference sequence). The CDR3 runs to 11 residues. This CDR3 is CASSTDLEQYF. CDR3 bases: TGTGCCAGTAGTACCGACCTGGAGCAGTACTTC.

This clone was counted between two and nine times. The rearrangement links TRBV30 to TRBJ1-1; D is unclear. V was shortened by 0 bases and J by 1 base, with 6 bases between the two germline ends. The germline V gene encodes CDR1 GTSNPN and CDR2 SVGIG (reference sequence). The CDR3 totals 13 residues. DNA for the CDR3: TGTGCCTGGAGTGTCTTTGCGAACACTGAAGCTTTCTTT. It is translated as CAWSVFANTEAFF.

The rearrangement links TRBV5-1 to TRBJ2-6; D gene uncertain. V was cut by 4 bases and J by 0 bases, with 8 bases left in between. The CDR3 spans 15 residues. Germline V gene sequence: CDR1 SGHRS, CDR2 YFSETQ. The CDR3 region is CASSEVVSGANVLTF. The CDR3 DNA reads TGCGCCAGCAGCGAGGTAGTCTCTGGGGCCAACGTCCTGACTTTC.

This clone was seen a handful of times. The rearrangement uses TRBV5-4 and TRBJ1-1; D unclear. The CDR3 covers 14 residues. Per the germline V gene, CDR1 is SGHNT and CDR2 is YYREEE (reference sequence). V lost 5 bases and J 3 bases, leaving 14 bases between the germline ends. CDR3 nucleotides: TGTGCCAGCAGTCATACGACGGTTGACACTGAAGCTTTCTTT. This translates into CASSHTTVDTEAFF.

The chain links TRBV7-8 to TRBJ2-3; TRBD1 matches 9 bases. V lost 4 bases and J lost 3; bases outside the gene matches: 5. This CDR3 has 15 residues. The germline CDR1 and CDR2 sequences are SGHVS and FQNEAQ. CDR3 region: CASSYRDRVTDTQYF. DNA for the CDR3: TGTGCCAGCAGCTACCGGGACAGGGTAACAGATACGCAGTATTTT.

V and J are TRBV18 and TRBJ2-5; D might be TRBD1 (6 bases). The V gene's germline CDR1 is KGHSH and CDR2 LQKENI. The CDR3 spans 13 residues. Trimming removed 4 bases at V and 3 bases at J, with 9 bases between. The CDR3 DNA is TGTGCCAGCTCACTCTACAGGGAAGAGACCCAGTACTTC. This sequence encodes CASSLYREETQYF. Combining the CDR3 with reference TRBV18 and TRBJ2-5 gives the whole variable domain NAGVMQNPRHLVRRRGQEARLRCSPMKGHSHVYWYRQLPEEGLKFMVYLQKENIIDESGMPKERFSAEFPKEGPSILRIQQVVRGDSAAYFCASSLYREETQYFGPGTRLLVL.

There are many counts of this clone. The rearrangement joins TRBV9 to TRBJ1-2; 7 positions match TRBD1. V trimming: 4 bases; J trimming: 6 bases; junction bases outside the gene matches: 15. CDR1 and CDR2 from the germline V gene are SGDLS and YYNGEE. The CDR3 consists of 16 residues. As DNA, the CDR3 is TGTGCCAGCAGCCCCCGACAGGGCCGCTCTTCCCATGGCTACACCTTC. Protein sequence: CASSPRQGRSSHGYTF.

V usage is TRBV12-5 and J usage is TRBJ1-1, with D unresolved. This CDR3 comprises 16 residues. From germline, CDR1 is LGHNT and CDR2 FRNRAP. With 0 bases removed from V and 0 bases from J, the gap between germline ends came to 11 bases. The CDR3 nucleotides read TGTGCTAGTGGTTTGGTACGGAAAGGGATGAACACTGAAGCTTTCTTT. Amino acid sequence: CASGLVRKGMNTEAFF. The full variable domain, completed using reference TRBV12-5 and TRBJ1-1, is DARVTQTPRHKVTEMGQEVTMRCQPILGHNTVFWYRQTMMQGLELLAYFRNRAPLDDSGMPKDRFSAEMPDATLATLKIQPSEPRDSAVYFCASGLVRKGMNTEAFFGQGTRLTVV.

On this clone: This specimen includes other DNA sequences encoding the same CDR3. The rearrangement uses TRBV9 and TRBJ2-7; D ambiguous. V lost 1 base to trimming and J lost 2 bases, with 10 bases between them. This CDR3 contains 14 residues. Germline V CDR1 and CDR2: SGDLS, YYNGEE. This CDR3 reads CASSVSSGTYEQYF. The CDR3 DNA reads TGTGCCAGCAGCGTATCGTCCGGAACCTACGAGCAGTACTTC. Full variable domain (remainder filled in from reference TRBV9 and TRBJ2-7): DSGVTQTPKHLITATGQRVTLRCSPRSGDLSVYWYQQSLDQGLQFLIQYYNGEERAKGNILERFSAQQFPDLHSELNLSSLELGDSALYFCASSVSSGTYEQYFGPGTRLTVT.

This clone was counted a few times. The V call is TRBV7-8, the J call TRBJ1-4; the D is unclear. This CDR3 comprises 14 residues. Deletions cut 3 bases from V and 1 base from J, with 6 bases between. Germline CDR1 and CDR2: SGHVS and FQNEAQ. The CDR3 coding sequence is TGTGCCAGCAGCTTGCAGAGAACTAATGAAAAACTGTTTTTT. Translation: CASSLQRTNEKLFF.

Turning to this clone: Other DNA sequences in this specimen translate into the identical CDR3. The chain recombines TRBV7-3 with TRBJ2-5; TRBD1 matches 8 bases. Germline CDR1 is SGHTA and CDR2 is FQGTGA. The CDR3 has 13 residues. Trimming cost V 5 bases and J 5 bases; bases outside gene matches: 4. The DNA of the CDR3 is TGTGCCAGCAGCCCAGACAGGGGTGAGACCCAGTACTTC. Translation gives CASSPDRGETQYF. The full variable domain, in which reference TRBV7-3 and TRBJ2-5 provide the parts outside the CDR3, is GAGVSQTPSNKVTEKGKYVELRCDPISGHTALYWYRQSLGQGPEFLIYFQGTGAADDSGLPNDRFFAVRPEGSVSTLKIQRTERGDSAVYLCASSPDRGETQYFGPGTRLLVL.

This clone has a count of ten or more. The chain joins TRBV30 to TRBJ1-1; no definite D call. In germline, CDR1 is GTSNPN, CDR2 SVGIG (reference sequence). The CDR3 is 11 amino acids. V lost 3 bases to trimming and J lost 10 bases, with 12 bases between them. CDR3 coding DNA: TGTGCCTGGAGGGGCTCCGGCGGAGCTTTCTTT. Its protein product is CAWRGSGGAFF.

The V gene is TRBV5-1, the J gene TRBJ2-3; 9 bases fit TRBD1. The CDR3 is 13 amino acids. Germline V CDR1 and CDR2: SGHRS, YFSETQ. Unmatched junction bases numbered 2, after V lost 4 bases and J lost 5 bases. In nucleotides, the CDR3 is TGCGCCAGCAGCCAGACAGGGGGAGATACGCAGTATTTT. Translation: CASSQTGGDTQYF.

The J gene is TRBJ2-3, the V gene TRBV14; D is uncertain. CDR3 length: 15 amino acids. The ends were cut back, 7 bases at V and 3 bases at J, with 17 bases in the middle. The germline V gene has CDR1 SGHDN and CDR2 FVKESK. DNA for the CDR3: TGTGCCAGCACCCCTCTTGGGGTTAGTACAGATACGCAGTATTTT. It encodes CASTPLGVSTDTQYF.

The table lists this clone with a few counts. The V gene is TRBV9, the J gene TRBJ2-2, with a weak D call TRBD2 (6 bases). Trimming cost V 0 bases and J 4 bases, with 13 bases left between them. The CDR3 has 16 amino acids. Germline assignment: CDR1 SGDLS and CDR2 YYNGEE. As DNA, the CDR3 is TGTGCCAGCAGCGTAGTAAGTTTGGGAGGCACCGGGGAGCTGTTTTTT. Translation gives CASSVVSLGGTGELFF.

CDR3 bases: TGCGCCAGCAGCTTGGAGGCTTTTGGTACGCAGTATTTT. Translating gives CASSLEAFGTQYF. V usage is TRBV5-1 and J usage is TRBJ2-3; D remains unclear. The ends were cut back, 0 bases at V and 8 bases at J, with 10 bases in the middle. Looked up from germline, CDR1 is SGHRS and CDR2 is YFSETQ. CDR3 length: 13 amino acids.

V usage is TRBV9 and J usage is TRBJ1-1; 7 bases are a match to TRBD1. CDR3 length: 13 amino acids. V lost 1 base and J lost 5; bases outside the gene matches: 2. The germline V gene encodes CDR1 SGDLS and CDR2 YYNGEE. The CDR3: CASSVTTGTEAFF. The DNA of the CDR3 is TGTGCCAGCAGCGTAACGACAGGGACTGAAGCTTTCTTT.

The rearrangement links TRBV5-6 to TRBJ2-1; 8 bases are shared with TRBD1. The CDR3 length is 11 residues. J lost 14 bases, V lost 2 bases, and 3 bases had no gene match. Germline CDR1 SGHDT, CDR2 YYEEEE. CDR3 amino acids: CASSFQQGEFF. As DNA, the CDR3 is TGTGCCAGCAGCTTTCAACAGGGGGAGTTCTTC.

This clone has just a few counts. This chain joins TRBV15 and TRBJ2-5; D unclear. V lost 5 bases and J lost 4, with 11 bases in between. Per germline, CDR1 LNHNV and CDR2 YYDKDF (reference sequence). The CDR3 runs to 13 residues. For the CDR3, the DNA is TGTGCCACCAGCCCTCGTTATGGAGAGACCCAGTACTTC. Its translation is CATSPRYGETQYF.

This chain joins TRBV7-3 and TRBJ2-2, with 11 bases that match TRBD2. V was pared by 1 base and J by 4 bases, with 2 bases of the junction left unmatched. CDR1 is SGHTA, CDR2 FQGTGA, per germline. The CDR3 runs to 16 residues. CDR3 coding DNA: TGTGCCAGCAGCTTAAGCCTAGCGGGAGGCACCGGGGAGCTGTTTTTT. Translation gives CASSLSLAGGTGELFF.

This chain links TRBV7-9 with TRBJ1-4, with TRBD1 matching over 10 bases. Germline V gene lookup returns CDR1 SEHNR and CDR2 FQNEAQ (reference sequence). V gave up 6 bases and J gave up 6 bases; unmatched junction bases: 4. CDR3 length: 14 residues. The DNA of the CDR3 is TGTGCCAGCAGGACCGGGACAGGGGATGAAAAACTGTTTTTT. Translated: CASRTGTGDEKLFF.

This clone was seen only a few times. V usage is TRBV11-1 and J usage is TRBJ2-1; the D gene is possibly TRBD2 (5 bases). V lost 0 bases and J 5 bases, leaving 11 bases between the germline ends. Germline loops: CDR1 SGHAT, CDR2 FQDESV (reference sequence). The CDR3 runs to 15 residues. CDR3 in amino acids: CASSLAGADHNEQFF. The CDR3 DNA reads TGTGCCAGCAGCTTAGCGGGAGCCGATCACAATGAGCAGTTCTTC.

This clone was seen only a few times. The chain employs TRBV14 and TRBJ1-4; TRBD1 matches at 10 bases. Germline V gene data show CDR1 as SGHDN and CDR2 as FVKESK. The CDR3 is 14 amino acids. V dropped 5 bases and J dropped 10; count of bases not matched to a gene: 7. The CDR3, as DNA: TGTGCCAGCAGCGAGACAGGGGGCGTCGGAAAACTGTTTTTT. As protein: CASSETGGVGKLFF.

V usage is TRBV28 and J usage is TRBJ2-5; TRBD2 matches at 10 bases. CDR3 size: 16 residues. Per the germline V gene, CDR1 is MDHEN and CDR2 is SYDVKM. Trimming removed 5 bases from V and 7 bases from J; junction bases left unmatched: 13. The CDR3 region has the DNA TGTGCCAGCAGTCCGATGAGTCTAGCGGGGGATCCGACCCAGTACTTC. This codes for CASSPMSLAGDPTQYF.